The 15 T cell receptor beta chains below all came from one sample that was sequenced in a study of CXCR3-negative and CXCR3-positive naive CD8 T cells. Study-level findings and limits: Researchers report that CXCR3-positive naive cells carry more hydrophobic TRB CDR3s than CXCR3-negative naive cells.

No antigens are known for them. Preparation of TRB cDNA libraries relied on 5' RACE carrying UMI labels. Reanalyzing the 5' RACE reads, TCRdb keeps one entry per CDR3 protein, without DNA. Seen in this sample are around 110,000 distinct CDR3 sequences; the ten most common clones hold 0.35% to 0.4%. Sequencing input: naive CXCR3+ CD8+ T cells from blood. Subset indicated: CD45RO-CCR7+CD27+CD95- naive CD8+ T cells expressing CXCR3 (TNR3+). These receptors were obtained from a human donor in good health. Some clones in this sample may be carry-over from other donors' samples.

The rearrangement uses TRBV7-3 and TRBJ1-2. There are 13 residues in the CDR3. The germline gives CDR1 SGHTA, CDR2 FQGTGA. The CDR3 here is CASSTTGGYGYTF. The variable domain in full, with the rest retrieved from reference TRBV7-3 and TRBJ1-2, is GAGVSQTPSNKVTEKGKYVELRCDPISGHTALYWYRQSLGQGPEFLIYFQGTGAADDSGLPNDRFFAVRPEGSVSTLKIQRTERGDSAVYLCASSTTGGYGYTFGSGTRLTVV.

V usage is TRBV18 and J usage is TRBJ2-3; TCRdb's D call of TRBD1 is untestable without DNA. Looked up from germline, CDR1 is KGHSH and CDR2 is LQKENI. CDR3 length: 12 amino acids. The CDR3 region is CASSPPGQGLYF.

CDR3 amino acids: CSATGQGMRETQYF. The chain uses TRBV20-1 and TRBJ2-5; the TRBD1 assignment by TCRdb is unverifiable without DNA. The CDR3 covers 14 residues. Germline-derived CDR1 and CDR2 are DFQATT and SNEGSKA (reference sequence).

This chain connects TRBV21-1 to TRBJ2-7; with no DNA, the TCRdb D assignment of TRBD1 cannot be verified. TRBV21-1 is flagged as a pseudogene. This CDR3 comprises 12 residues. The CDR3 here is CASRQGRAEQYF.

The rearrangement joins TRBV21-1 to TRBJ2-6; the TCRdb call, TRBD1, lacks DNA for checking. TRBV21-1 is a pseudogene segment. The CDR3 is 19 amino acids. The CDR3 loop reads CASRGPTGGFNSGANVLTF.

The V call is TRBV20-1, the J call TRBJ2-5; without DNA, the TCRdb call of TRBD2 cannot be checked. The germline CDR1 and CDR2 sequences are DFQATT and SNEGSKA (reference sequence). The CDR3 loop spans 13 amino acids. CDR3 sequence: CSARGGTRETQYF.

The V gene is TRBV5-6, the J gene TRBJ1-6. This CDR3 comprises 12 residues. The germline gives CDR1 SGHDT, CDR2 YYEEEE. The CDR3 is CASSGSNSPLHF.

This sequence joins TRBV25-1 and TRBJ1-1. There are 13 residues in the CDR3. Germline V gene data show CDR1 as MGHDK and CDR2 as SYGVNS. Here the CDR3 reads CASIAGKNTEAFF.

The CDR3 region is CSVGQPYTEAFF. The V call is TRBV29-1, the J call TRBJ1-1; the D call from TCRdb, TRBD1, cannot be confirmed without DNA. The germline CDR1 and CDR2 sequences are SQVTM and ANQGSEA. The CDR3 is made up of 12 amino acids.

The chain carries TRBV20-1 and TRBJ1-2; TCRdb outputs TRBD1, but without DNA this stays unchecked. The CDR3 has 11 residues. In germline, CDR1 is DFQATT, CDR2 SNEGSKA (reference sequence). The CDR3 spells CSAAVGHGYTF.

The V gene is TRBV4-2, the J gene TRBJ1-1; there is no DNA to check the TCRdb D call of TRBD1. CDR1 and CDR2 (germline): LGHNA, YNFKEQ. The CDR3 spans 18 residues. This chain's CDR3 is CASSQDGSLTGMSTEAFF.

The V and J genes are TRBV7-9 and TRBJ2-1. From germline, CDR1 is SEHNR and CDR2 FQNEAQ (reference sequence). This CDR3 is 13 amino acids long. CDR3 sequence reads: CASELAEYNEQFF.

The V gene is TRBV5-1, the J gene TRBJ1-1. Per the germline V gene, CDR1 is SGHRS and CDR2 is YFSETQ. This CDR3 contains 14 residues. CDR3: CASSLEGHNTEAFF.

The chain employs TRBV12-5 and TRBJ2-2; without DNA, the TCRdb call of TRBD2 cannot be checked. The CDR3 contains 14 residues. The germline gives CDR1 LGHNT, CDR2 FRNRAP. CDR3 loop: CASRPGIGTGELFF. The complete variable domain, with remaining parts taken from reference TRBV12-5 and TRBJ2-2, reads DARVTQTPRHKVTEMGQEVTMRCQPILGHNTVFWYRQTMMQGLELLAYFRNRAPLDDSGMPKDRFSAEMPDATLATLKIQPSEPRDSAVYFCASRPGIGTGELFFGEGSRLTVL.

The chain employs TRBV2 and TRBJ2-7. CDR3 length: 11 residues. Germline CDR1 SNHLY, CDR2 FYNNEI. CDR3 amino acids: CASSEPGEQYF.